This TCR beta chain was sequenced during a study of CD8+ T cells in alopecia areata. Trimming cost V 4 bases and J 2 bases, with 6 bases left between them. The CDR3 loop spans 11 amino acids. CDR1 and CDR2 from the germline V gene are SQVTM and ANQGSEA. cDNA serving as the sequencing template came from extracted, reverse transcribed RNA. Sequencing used immunoSEQ multiplex PCR; TCRdb keeps in-frame clones, though not all of them. The table records over 95,000 clones, roughly 41% of them present only once. Comments on this clone: In the same sample, other DNA sequences code for this CDR3.

This chain uses TRBV29-1 with TRBJ2-7; D is unclear. This sequence was found in a human donor with alopecia areata. Material: CD4+ T cells sorted from blood. CDR3 DNA sequence: TGCAGCGTTGTAAGGACCTACGAGCAGTACTTC. Translating it yields CSVVRTYEQYF.